This entry is about one TCR beta chain. The data stem from a study of blood T cell repertoires in COVID-19. Study summary: PBMCs, B-cell-depleted T cells, or T cells provided the cDNA or gDNA that made up the material.

Some clones are missing from TCRdb's copy, which holds only in-frame ones; the method was immunoSEQ multiplex PCR. The sample records approximately 280,000 clones, about nine tenths being singletons. The receptor comes from a man aged 50 to 60 with acute or convalescent COVID-19. The material sequenced was peripheral blood.

The DNA for the CDR3 is TGTGCCAGCAGCTTAACGCGGGCAGATACGCAGTATTTT. Protein sequence: CASSLTRADTQYF. The chain employs TRBV7-3 and TRBJ2-3; TRBD2 might be the D (5 bases). Trimming stripped 0 bases from V and 4 bases from J, with 5 bases between. Germline CDR1 and CDR2: SGHTA and FQGTGA. CDR3 length equals 13 residues.